Shown below are 20 T cell receptor beta chains from a single sample sequenced in a study of cytomegalovirus exposure and HLA in healthy donors. PCR primers comprised 60 Vbeta and 13 Jbeta primers. TCRdb keeps only in-frame clones here, not all; method: immunoSEQ multiplex PCR. The table includes more than 150,000 clones, about four fifths detected once. Specimen: PBMCs. These receptors came from a woman aged 25 to 39 in good health and CMV-seronegative.

J is TRBJ1-4 and V is TRBV7-9; D possibly corresponds to TRBD1 (5 bases). Trimming cost V 5 bases and J 7 bases, with 14 bases left between them. Germline loops: CDR1 SEHNR, CDR2 FQNEAQ (reference sequence). The CDR3 contains 14 residues. The CDR3 is CASSPVTGGEKLFF. CDR3 nucleotide sequence: TGTGCCAGCAGCCCAGTAACAGGTGGTGAAAAACTGTTTTTT.

This rearrangement joins TRBV2 to TRBJ2-4; the D gene is possibly TRBD2 (6 bases). The CDR3 runs 12 residues. Trimming took off 7 bases at V and 6 bases at J, with 10 bases between the two ends. From germline, CDR1 is SNHLY and CDR2 FYNNEI. CDR3 loop: CASNIGGNIQYF. The CDR3, as DNA: TGTGCCAGCAATATCGGGGGAAACATTCAGTACTTC.

Comments on this clone: The same CDR3 is also encoded by other DNA sequences in this sample. The chain links TRBV18 to TRBJ2-3; 8 bases are a match to TRBD1. This CDR3 has 14 amino acids. The V segment lost 2 bases and the J segment 5 bases; nucleotides outside the gene matches: 3. Germline CDR1 and CDR2: KGHSH and LQKENI. The CDR3 region has the DNA TGTGCCAGCTCACCAGGGACAGGAGGAGATACGCAGTATTTT. The encoded protein is CASSPGTGGDTQYF.

Comments on this clone: At one of its ends the junction is not consistent with the germline gene, which may arise from a read error. The CDR3 region is CASSLGPSDTDTRYF. For the CDR3, the DNA is TGCGCCAGCAGCTTGGGACCCAGTGACACAGATACGCGGTATTTT. The chain combines TRBV5-1 with TRBJ2-3; no clear D. This CDR3 is 15 amino acids long. The germline V gene has CDR1 SGHRS and CDR2 YFSETQ.

V gene TRBV5-6 combines with J gene TRBJ2-7, with D hard to call. The V gene's germline CDR1 is SGHDT and CDR2 YYEEEE. This CDR3 region has 13 residues. The V end was cut by 0 bases, the J end by 0 bases, with 4 bases between. The CDR3 is CASSLGSSYEQYF. CDR3 DNA sequence: TGTGCCAGCAGCTTGGGCAGCTCCTACGAGCAGTACTTC.

This clone was observed a few times. The chain carries TRBV6-5 and TRBJ2-7; 8 nucleotides line up with TRBD2. CDR3 size: 13 residues. V shed 6 bases, J shed 5 bases, and the junction held 6 bases outside the gene matches. Germline assignment: CDR1 MNHEY and CDR2 SVGAGI. The CDR3 coding sequence is TGTGCCAGCAGCCGCAGCGGGGGCCACGAGCAGTACTTC. It yields the protein CASSRSGGHEQYF.

The chain links TRBV10-2 to TRBJ2-1; 8 nucleotides agree with TRBD1. Germline V gene sequence: CDR1 WSHSY, CDR2 SAAADI. The CDR3 length is 15 residues. Losses at the gene ends were 3 bases for V and 8 bases for J; bases not matched to a gene: 9. The CDR3 sequence: CASSEGTGYRDEQFF. The CDR3 coding sequence is TGCGCCAGCAGTGAAGGGACAGGATATCGGGATGAGCAGTTCTTC.

This chain connects TRBV19 to TRBJ1-1; D call uncertain. V lost 2 bases to trimming and J lost 4 bases, with 14 bases between them. The CDR3 sequence is 15 residues long. The germline V gene encodes CDR1 LNHDA and CDR2 SQIVND (reference sequence). CDR3 in amino acids: CASSILNRAATEAFF. The DNA of the CDR3 is TGTGCCAGTAGTATATTAAACAGAGCGGCCACTGAAGCTTTCTTT. The full variable domain, completed using reference TRBV19 and TRBJ1-1, is DGGITQSPKYLFRKEGQNVTLSCEQNLNHDAMYWYRQDPGQGLRLIYYSQIVNDFQKGDIAEGYSVSREKKESFPLTVTSAQKNPTAFYLCASSILNRAATEAFFGQGTRLTVV.

V usage is TRBV2 and J usage is TRBJ1-3; D is unclear. The CDR3 length is 16 residues. Germline CDR1 reads SNHLY; CDR2 reads FYNNEI. V lost 2 bases and J lost 6, with 17 bases in between. CDR3 in amino acids: CASSEKAFSTQNTIYF. The CDR3 DNA is TGTGCCAGCAGTGAAAAAGCATTCTCTACCCAAAACACCATATATTTT.

The V and J genes are TRBV18 and TRBJ2-1; D ambiguous. CDR1 is KGHSH and CDR2 is LQKENI in the germline V gene. The CDR3 contains 12 residues. V was trimmed by 8 bases and J by 7 bases, leaving 12 bases between them. The CDR3 region is CASRLRGNEQFF. For the CDR3, the DNA is TGTGCCAGCCGTTTAAGAGGTAATGAGCAGTTCTTC.

This chain joins TRBV2 and TRBJ1-6; no clear D. Germline V gene lookup returns CDR1 SNHLY and CDR2 FYNNEI. This CDR3 has 14 residues. The germline V and J ends were trimmed by 4 bases and 5 bases, with 9 bases remaining between them. CDR3 nucleotides: TGTGCCAGCAGTGTCAGGAAAGATAATTCACCCCTCCACTTT. It yields the protein CASSVRKDNSPLHF.

The genes are TRBV19 and TRBJ1-4; D is uncertain. Trimming removed 4 bases from V and 7 bases from J, with 4 bases in between. This CDR3 contains 11 residues. Germline V gene sequence: CDR1 LNHDA, CDR2 SQIVND (reference sequence). CDR3 sequence (DNA): TGTGCCAGTAGTAGCAGTGAAAAACTGTTTTTT. Its translation is CASSSSEKLFF.

The rearrangement joins TRBV13 to TRBJ1-2, with D unresolved. The germline CDR1 and CDR2 sequences are PRHDT and FYEKMQ (reference sequence). The CDR3 contains 14 residues. V gave up 3 bases and J gave up 7 bases, with 15 bases separating them. CDR3 sequence (DNA): TGTGCCAGCAGCTTCCGATCTGGTGGCCGTGGCTACACCTTC. The encoded protein is CASSFRSGGRGYTF. The full variable domain, in which reference TRBV13 and TRBJ1-2 provide the parts outside the CDR3, is AAGVIQSPRHLIKEKRETATLKCYPIPRHDTVYWYQQGPGQDPQFLISFYEKMQSDKGSIPDRFSAQQFSDYHSELNMSSLELGDSALYFCASSFRSGGRGYTFGSGTRLTVV.

This clone was seen a handful of times. V is TRBV30 and J is TRBJ1-2; D remains unclear. Germline values: CDR1 GTSNPN, CDR2 SVGIG (reference sequence). V dropped 4 bases and J dropped 4 bases, with 10 bases sitting between them. CDR3 size: 12 residues. The CDR3 DNA reads TGTGCCTGGACCGTGGGCGTCTATGGCTACACCTTC. Its translation: CAWTVGVYGYTF. Complete variable domain (other parts from reference TRBV30 and TRBJ1-2): SQTIHQWPATLVQPVGSPLSLECTVEGTSNPNLYWYRQAAGRGLQLLFYSVGIGQISSEVPQNLSASRPQDRQFILSSKKLLLSDSGFYLCAWTVGVYGYTFGSGTRLTVV.

The CDR3 DNA sequence: TGTGCCAGCAGGACAGGGTCTGCCCAGCCCCAGCATTTT. This gives the protein CASRTGSAQPQHF. This rearrangement joins TRBV6-6 to TRBJ1-5, with 7 positions matching TRBD1. CDR1 and CDR2 from the germline V gene are MNHNY and SVGAGI (reference sequence). V trimming: 6 bases; J trimming: 7 bases; junction bases outside the gene matches: 6. This CDR3 has 13 residues.

The CDR3 is CASSQLGTGKGYTF. In nucleotides, the CDR3 is TGCGCCAGCAGCCAACTTGGGACAGGGAAGGGCTACACCTTC. This sequence joins TRBV4-3 and TRBJ1-2; 9 nucleotides line up with TRBD1. J was trimmed by 8 bases and V by 2 bases; bases with no gene match: 6. Germline V gene lookup returns CDR1 LGHNA and CDR2 YSLEER. The CDR3 consists of 14 residues.

This clone was picked up one time. The rearrangement uses TRBV2 and TRBJ1-5, with TRBD1 matching 12 bases. Trimming removed 7 bases from V and 6 bases from J; junction bases left unmatched: 7. The CDR3 has 15 amino acids. Germline loops: CDR1 SNHLY, CDR2 FYNNEI. In DNA, the CDR3 is TGTGCCAGCAATTCCCGGGACAGGGGGCTTCAGCCCCAGCATTTT. This translates into CASNSRDRGLQPQHF.

The chain carries TRBV7-8 and TRBJ2-2; the match to TRBD1 covers 7 bases. CDR3 length equals 12 residues. Losses at the gene ends were 2 bases for V and 9 bases for J; bases not matched to a gene: 0. Germline V gives CDR1 SGHVS, CDR2 FQNEAQ. CDR3 nucleotides: TGTGCCAGCAGCTTAAGGGGGCGGGAGCTGTTTTTT. Protein product: CASSLRGRELFF.

This sequence joins TRBV12-1 and TRBJ2-2; the table's D gene call, TRBD2, was not cross checked with the DNA. TRBV12-1 is designated a pseudogene. This CDR3 is built from 17 residues. CDR3 coding DNA: TGTGCCAGCAGCTTAACTGGAAATGAGGGTTTTACCGGGGAGCTGTTTTTT. This encodes CASSLTGNEGFTGELFF.

This chain uses TRBV6-5 with TRBJ1-1; TRBD1 might be the D (5 bases). The germline V gene has CDR1 MNHEY and CDR2 SVGAGI. The CDR3 length is 13 residues. Trimming pared 6 bases from V and 8 bases from J, leaving 16 bases between. CDR3 in amino acids: CASSHGGGVEAFF. Here the CDR3 DNA reads TGTGCCAGCAGCCATGGTGGAGGGGTGGAAGCTTTCTTT.